The 2 T cell receptor beta chains reported below all come from one sample, sequenced in a study of cytomegalovirus exposure and HLA in healthy donors. The primer mix had 60 Vbeta and 13 Jbeta primers. The method was immunoSEQ multiplex PCR; TCRdb's version includes in-frame clones alone and lacks a portion of them. The table shows some 150,000 clones, with 70% to 90% occurring only once. The sequenced sample was PBMCs. All receptors derive from a woman in her 30s in good health and CMV-seronegative.

The chain has TRBV18 and TRBJ1-2; D remains ambiguous. The V and J ends lost 5 bases and 6 bases respectively, with 10 bases between them. The CDR3 sequence is 12 residues long. CDR1 and CDR2 from the germline V gene are KGHSH and LQKENI. CDR3 amino acids: CASSMGGNGYTF. The CDR3 region has the DNA TGTGCCAGCTCAATGGGAGGGAATGGCTACACCTTC.

This chain uses TRBV28 with TRBJ2-3; 9 positions agree with TRBD1. The junction had 4 bases not matched to a gene; V was cut back by 2 bases and J by 1 base. The germline CDR1 and CDR2 sequences are MDHEN and SYDVKM. This CDR3 is 16 amino acids long. For the CDR3, the DNA is TGTGCCAGCAGTTTAGGATGGACAGGGGGCACAGATACGCAGTATTTT. The encoded protein is CASSLGWTGGTDTQYF. The full variable domain, in which reference TRBV28 and TRBJ2-3 provide the parts outside the CDR3, is DVKVTQSSRYLVKRTGEKVFLECVQDMDHENMFWYRQDPGLGLRLIYFSYDVKMKEKGDIPEGYSVSREKKERFSLILESASTNQTSMYLCASSLGWTGGTDTQYFGPGTRLTVL.